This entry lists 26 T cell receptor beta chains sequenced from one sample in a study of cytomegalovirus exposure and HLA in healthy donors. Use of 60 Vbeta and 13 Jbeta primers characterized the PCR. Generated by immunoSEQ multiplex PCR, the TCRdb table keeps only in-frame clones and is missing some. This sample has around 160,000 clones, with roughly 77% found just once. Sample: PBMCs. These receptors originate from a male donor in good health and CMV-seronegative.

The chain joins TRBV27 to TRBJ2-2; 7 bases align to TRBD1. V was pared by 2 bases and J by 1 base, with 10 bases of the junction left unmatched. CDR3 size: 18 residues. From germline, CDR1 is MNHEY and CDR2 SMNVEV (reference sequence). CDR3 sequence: CASSLGERQGKNTGELFF. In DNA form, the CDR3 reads TGTGCCAGCAGTTTAGGGGAACGACAGGGCAAGAACACCGGGGAGCTGTTTTTT.

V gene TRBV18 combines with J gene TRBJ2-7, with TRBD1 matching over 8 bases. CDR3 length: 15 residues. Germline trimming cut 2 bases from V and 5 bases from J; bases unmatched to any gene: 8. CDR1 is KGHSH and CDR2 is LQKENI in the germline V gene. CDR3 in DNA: TGTGCCAGCTCACCAATACAGGGGGGTAATAACGAGCAGTACTTC. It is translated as CASSPIQGGNNEQYF.

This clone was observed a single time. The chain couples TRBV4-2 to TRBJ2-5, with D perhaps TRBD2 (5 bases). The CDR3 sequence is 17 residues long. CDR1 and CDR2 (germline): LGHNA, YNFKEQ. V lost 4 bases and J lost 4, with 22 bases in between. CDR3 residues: CASSPFSQTASGETQYF. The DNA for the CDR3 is TGTGCCAGCAGCCCCTTCTCCCAGACCGCGAGCGGAGAGACCCAGTACTTC.

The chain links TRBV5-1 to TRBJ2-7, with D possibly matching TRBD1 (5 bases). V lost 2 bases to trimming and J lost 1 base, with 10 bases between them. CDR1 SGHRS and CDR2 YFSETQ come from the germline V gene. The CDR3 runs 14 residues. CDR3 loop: CASSLVSGSYEQYF. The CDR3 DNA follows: TGCGCCAGCAGCTTAGTTTCAGGGTCCTACGAGCAGTACTTC.

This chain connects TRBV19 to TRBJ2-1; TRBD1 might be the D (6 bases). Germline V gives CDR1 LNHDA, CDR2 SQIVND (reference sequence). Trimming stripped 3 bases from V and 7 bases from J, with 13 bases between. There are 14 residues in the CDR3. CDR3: CASSMGAGRNEQFF. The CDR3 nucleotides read TGTGCCAGTAGTATGGGGGCAGGGCGGAATGAGCAGTTCTTC.

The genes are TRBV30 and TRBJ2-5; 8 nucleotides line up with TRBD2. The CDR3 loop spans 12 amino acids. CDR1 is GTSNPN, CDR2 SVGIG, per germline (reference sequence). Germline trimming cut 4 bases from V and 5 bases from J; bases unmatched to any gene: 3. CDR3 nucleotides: TGTGCCTGGACGCGGGGGGCGGAGACCCAGTACTTC. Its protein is CAWTRGAETQYF.

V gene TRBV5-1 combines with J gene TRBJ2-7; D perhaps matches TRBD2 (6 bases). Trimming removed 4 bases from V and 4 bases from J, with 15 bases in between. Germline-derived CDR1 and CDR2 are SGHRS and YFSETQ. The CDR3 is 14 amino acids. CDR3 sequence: CASSVGLGGYEQYF. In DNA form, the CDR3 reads TGCGCCAGCAGCGTTGGACTGGGGGGTTACGAGCAGTACTTC.

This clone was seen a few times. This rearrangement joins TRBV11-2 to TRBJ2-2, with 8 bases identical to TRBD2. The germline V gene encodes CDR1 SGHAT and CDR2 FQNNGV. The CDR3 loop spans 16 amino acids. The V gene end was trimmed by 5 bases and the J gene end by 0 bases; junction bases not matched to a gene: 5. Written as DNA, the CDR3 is TGTGCCAGCAGCCCGTTAGCGGGGTCGAACACCGGGGAGCTGTTTTTT. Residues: CASSPLAGSNTGELFF.

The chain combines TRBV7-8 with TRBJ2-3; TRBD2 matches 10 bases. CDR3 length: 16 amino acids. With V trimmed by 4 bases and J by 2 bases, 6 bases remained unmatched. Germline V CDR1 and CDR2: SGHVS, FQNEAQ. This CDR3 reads CASSSWTSGDTDTQYF. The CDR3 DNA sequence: TGTGCCAGCAGCTCATGGACTAGCGGAGACACAGATACGCAGTATTTT. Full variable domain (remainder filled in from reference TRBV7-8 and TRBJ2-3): GAGVSQSPRYKVAKRGQDVALRCDPISGHVSLFWYQQALGQGPEFLTYFQNEAQLDKSGLPSDRFFAERPEGSVSTLKIQRTQQEDSAVYLCASSSWTSGDTDTQYFGPGTRLTVL.

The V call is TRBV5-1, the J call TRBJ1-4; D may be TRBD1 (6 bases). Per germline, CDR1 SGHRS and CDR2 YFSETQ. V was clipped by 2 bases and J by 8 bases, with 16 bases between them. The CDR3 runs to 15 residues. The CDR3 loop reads CASSLRTQGGEKLFF. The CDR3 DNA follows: TGCGCCAGCAGCTTACGCACACAGGGTGGAGAAAAACTGTTTTTT.

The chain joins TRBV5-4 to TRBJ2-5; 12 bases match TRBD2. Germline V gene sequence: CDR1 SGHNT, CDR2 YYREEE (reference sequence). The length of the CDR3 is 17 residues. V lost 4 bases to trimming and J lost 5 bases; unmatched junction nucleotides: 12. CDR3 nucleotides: TGTGCCAGCAGCCCGACTAGCGGGGGAAGGGGGCGGGAGACCCAGTACTTC. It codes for CASSPTSGGRGRETQYF.

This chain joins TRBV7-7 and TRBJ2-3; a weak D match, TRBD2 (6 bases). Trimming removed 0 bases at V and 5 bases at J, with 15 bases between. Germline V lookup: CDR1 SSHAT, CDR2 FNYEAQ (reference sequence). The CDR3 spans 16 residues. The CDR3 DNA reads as TGTGCCAGCAGCTTAGCCCCGGGACTTGAGGGAGATACGCAGTATTTT. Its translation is CASSLAPGLEGDTQYF.

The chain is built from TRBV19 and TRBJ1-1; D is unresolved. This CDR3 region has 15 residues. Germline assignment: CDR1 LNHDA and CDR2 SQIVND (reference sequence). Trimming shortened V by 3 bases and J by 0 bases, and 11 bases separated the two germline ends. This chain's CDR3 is CASSMWEAVNTEAFF. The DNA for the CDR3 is TGTGCCAGTAGTATGTGGGAGGCGGTGAACACTGAAGCTTTCTTT.

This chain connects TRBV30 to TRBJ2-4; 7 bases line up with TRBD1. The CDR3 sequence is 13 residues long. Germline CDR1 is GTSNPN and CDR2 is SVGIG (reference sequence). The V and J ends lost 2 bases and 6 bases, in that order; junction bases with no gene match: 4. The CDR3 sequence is CAWSQGERNIQYF. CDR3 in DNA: TGTGCCTGGAGTCAGGGGGAAAGAAACATTCAGTACTTC.

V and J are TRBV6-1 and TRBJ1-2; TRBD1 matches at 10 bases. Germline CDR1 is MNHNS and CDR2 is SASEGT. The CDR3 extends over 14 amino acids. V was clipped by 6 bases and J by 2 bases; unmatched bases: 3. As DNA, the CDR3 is TGTGCCAGCAGCCCGGGACAGGGGAACTATGGCTACACCTTC. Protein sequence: CASSPGQGNYGYTF.

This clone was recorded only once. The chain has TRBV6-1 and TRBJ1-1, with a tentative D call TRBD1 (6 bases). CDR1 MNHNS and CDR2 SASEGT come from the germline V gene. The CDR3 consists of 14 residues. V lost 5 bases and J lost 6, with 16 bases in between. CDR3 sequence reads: CASSRNAGTSEAFF. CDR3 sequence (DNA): TGTGCCAGCAGTAGAAACGCCGGGACATCTGAAGCTTTCTTT.

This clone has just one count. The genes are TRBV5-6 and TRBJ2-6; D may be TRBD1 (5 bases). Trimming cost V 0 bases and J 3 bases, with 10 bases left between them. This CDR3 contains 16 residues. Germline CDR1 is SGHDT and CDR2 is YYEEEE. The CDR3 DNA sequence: TGTGCCAGCAGCTTGGCCCCAGGGAATGGGGCCAACGTCCTGACTTTC. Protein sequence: CASSLAPGNGANVLTF.

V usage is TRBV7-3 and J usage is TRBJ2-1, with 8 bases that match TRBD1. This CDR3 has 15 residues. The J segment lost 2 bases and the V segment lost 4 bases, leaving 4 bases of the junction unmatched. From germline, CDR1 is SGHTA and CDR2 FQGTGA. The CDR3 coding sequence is TGTGCCAGCAGCTGGCAGGGGGCTACCTACAATGAGCAGTTCTTC. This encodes CASSWQGATYNEQFF.

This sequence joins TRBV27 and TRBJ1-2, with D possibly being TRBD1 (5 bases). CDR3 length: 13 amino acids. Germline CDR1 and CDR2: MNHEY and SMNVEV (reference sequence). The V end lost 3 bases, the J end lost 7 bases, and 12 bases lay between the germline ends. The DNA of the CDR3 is TGTGCCAGCAGTTTCGTGGGGGGAAGTGGCTACACCTTC. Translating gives CASSFVGGSGYTF.

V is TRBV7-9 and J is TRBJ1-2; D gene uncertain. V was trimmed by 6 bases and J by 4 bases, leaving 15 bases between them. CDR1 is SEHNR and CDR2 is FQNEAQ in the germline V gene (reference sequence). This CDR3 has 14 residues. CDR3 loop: CASSQPLGSYGYTF. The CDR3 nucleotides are TGTGCCAGCAGTCAACCCCTGGGCTCCTATGGCTACACCTTC.

The CDR3 DNA reads TGTGCCAGCAGTTACCGGGGTGGTACGGATACGCAGTATTTT. Encoded protein: CASSYRGGTDTQYF. The chain employs TRBV6-6 and TRBJ2-3, with TRBD2 as a possible D gene (5 bases). V was clipped by 2 bases and J by 6 bases, with 12 bases between them. The CDR3 is made up of 14 amino acids. Germline CDR1 and CDR2: MNHNY and SVGAGI (reference sequence).

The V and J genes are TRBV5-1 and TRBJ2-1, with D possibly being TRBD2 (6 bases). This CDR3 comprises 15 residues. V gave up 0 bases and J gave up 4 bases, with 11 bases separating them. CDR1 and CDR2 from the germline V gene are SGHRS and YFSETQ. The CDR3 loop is CASSLVSGNYNEQFF. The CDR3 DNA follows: TGCGCCAGCAGCTTGGTTAGCGGTAATTACAATGAGCAGTTCTTC.

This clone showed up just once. The CDR3 DNA reads TGTGCCAGCAGCCCGAGCTTACTAGCGGGAGCCTCCTCCTACAATGAGCAGTTCTTC. Translated: CASSPSLLAGASSYNEQFF. V and J are TRBV7-2 and TRBJ2-1; 11 bases are shared with TRBD2. The CDR3 runs 19 residues. Trimming at V came to 5 bases and at J to 0 bases, leaving 12 bases not matched to a gene. Germline CDR1 reads SGHTA; CDR2 reads FQGNSA.

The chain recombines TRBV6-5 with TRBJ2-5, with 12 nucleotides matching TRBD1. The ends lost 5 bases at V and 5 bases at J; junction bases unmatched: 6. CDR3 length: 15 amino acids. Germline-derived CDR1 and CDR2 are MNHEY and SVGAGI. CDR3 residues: CASSTGTGGLETQYF. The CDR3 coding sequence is TGTGCCAGCAGTACCGGGACAGGGGGCCTTGAGACCCAGTACTTC.

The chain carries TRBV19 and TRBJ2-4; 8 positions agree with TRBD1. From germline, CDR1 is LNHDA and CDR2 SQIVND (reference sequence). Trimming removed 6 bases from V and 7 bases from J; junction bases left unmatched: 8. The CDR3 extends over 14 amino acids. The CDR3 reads CASSPDRGVNIQYF. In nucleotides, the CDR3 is TGTGCCAGTAGCCCAGACAGGGGAGTCAACATTCAGTACTTC.

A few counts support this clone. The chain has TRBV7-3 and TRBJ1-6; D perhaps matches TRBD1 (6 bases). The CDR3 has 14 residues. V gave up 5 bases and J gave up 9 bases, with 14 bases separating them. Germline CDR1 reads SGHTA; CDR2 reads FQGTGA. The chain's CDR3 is CASSPSGATSPLHF. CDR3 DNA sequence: TGTGCCAGCAGCCCCTCAGGGGCTACTTCACCCCTCCACTTT.